Each of the 21 T cell receptor beta chains below was sequenced from the same sample in a study of cytomegalovirus exposure and HLA in healthy donors. PCR involved 60 Vbeta and 13 Jbeta primers. Sequencing used immunoSEQ multiplex PCR; TCRdb keeps in-frame clones, though not all of them. The repertoire has about 160,000 clones, around 80% of them found once; the top ten carry around 13%. What was sequenced was PBMCs. These receptors came from a man aged 40-49 years in good health and CMV-seropositive.

The sample holds one count of this clone. This rearrangement joins TRBV15 to TRBJ1-5; D remains ambiguous. This CDR3 is built from 14 residues. Germline V gives CDR1 LNHNV, CDR2 YYDKDF (reference sequence). The V and J ends lost 0 bases and 9 bases respectively, with 12 bases between them. The CDR3 sequence: CATSREGGVGPQHF. CDR3 bases: TGTGCCACCAGCAGAGAAGGAGGAGTGGGGCCCCAGCATTTT.

V and J are TRBV19 and TRBJ1-2; 7 bases map to TRBD1. V was clipped by 5 bases and J by 4 bases; unmatched bases: 4. Per the germline V gene, CDR1 is LNHDA and CDR2 is SQIVND (reference sequence). CDR3 length: 13 amino acids. CDR3 region: CASSGQVFYGYTF. The CDR3 DNA is TGTGCCAGTAGTGGACAGGTTTTCTATGGCTACACCTTC.

The rearrangement links TRBV2 to TRBJ1-3; D is perhaps TRBD1 (5 bases). V gave up 7 bases and J gave up 6 bases, with 13 bases separating them. There are 13 residues in the CDR3. The germline gives CDR1 SNHLY, CDR2 FYNNEI. This CDR3 reads CASTQGLVNTIYF. In DNA form, the CDR3 reads TGTGCCAGCACCCAGGGCTTGGTAAACACCATATATTTT.

This clone was counted only a few times. V is TRBV2 and J is TRBJ1-4; no reliable D call. Trimming took off 5 bases at V and 8 bases at J, with 6 bases between the two ends. The CDR3 is made up of 11 amino acids. Germline V gene lookup returns CDR1 SNHLY and CDR2 FYNNEI. The CDR3 bases are TGTGCCAGCAGTTACATAGAAAAACTGTTTTTT. Encoded protein: CASSYIEKLFF.

The V gene is TRBV18, the J gene TRBJ2-7, with 9 bases matching TRBD1. The CDR3 extends over 15 amino acids. Germline values: CDR1 KGHSH, CDR2 LQKENI. V shed 3 bases, J shed 4 bases, and the junction held 7 bases outside the gene matches. In DNA, the CDR3 is TGTGCCAGCTCACCTCTCACAGGGGGCAGGTACGAGCAGTACTTC. Protein sequence: CASSPLTGGRYEQYF.

This chain connects TRBV6-1 to TRBJ2-1, with D possibly TRBD2 on 6 matching bases. This CDR3 has 13 residues. CDR1 and CDR2 (germline): MNHNS, SASEGT. The V and J ends lost 10 bases and 10 bases respectively, with 20 bases between them. CDR3 sequence (DNA): TGTGCCACTTCACTAGCCCCGAAGGGGGAGCAGTTCTTC. Its protein product is CATSLAPKGEQFF.

The chain is built from TRBV7-9 and TRBJ2-7; possible D gene TRBD2, 5 bases. Germline-derived CDR1 and CDR2 are SEHNR and FQNEAQ (reference sequence). V dropped 8 bases and J dropped 3 bases, with 8 bases sitting between them. The CDR3 loop spans 11 amino acids. The CDR3 region has the DNA TGTGCCAGCGGCGGGTTCTACGAGCAGTACTTC. Its protein is CASGGFYEQYF.

The CDR3 sequence: CASSIPSGVRDGYTF. DNA for the CDR3: TGTGCCAGTAGTATACCGAGCGGGGTTCGAGATGGCTACACCTTC. The chain is built from TRBV19 and TRBJ1-2, with D unclear. This CDR3 has 15 amino acids. Germline CDR1 and CDR2: LNHDA and SQIVND (reference sequence). Trimming shortened V by 2 bases and J by 6 bases, and 16 bases separated the two germline ends.

This clone was seen only a few times. The V gene is TRBV4-2, the J gene TRBJ1-1; D unresolved. The V and J ends lost 6 bases and 4 bases respectively, with 9 bases between them. CDR1 is LGHNA and CDR2 is YNFKEQ in the germline V gene. The length of the CDR3 is 12 residues. The CDR3 spells CASRRAGTEAFF. The CDR3 bases are TGTGCCAGCAGACGCGCGGGCACTGAAGCTTTCTTT.

The chain joins TRBV5-4 to TRBJ2-7; 11 bases fit TRBD2. Per the germline V gene, CDR1 is SGHNT and CDR2 is YYREEE (reference sequence). J was trimmed by 2 bases and V by 4 bases; bases with no gene match: 5. This CDR3 has 15 amino acids. CDR3 loop: CASSAGTSGTYEQYF. The CDR3 region has the DNA TGTGCCAGCAGCGCCGGGACTAGCGGTACCTACGAGCAGTACTTC.

The chain carries TRBV6-1 and TRBJ2-7; 14 bases match TRBD2. The CDR3 consists of 15 residues. V dropped 8 bases and J dropped 7; count of bases not matched to a gene: 10. Germline V gene lookup returns CDR1 MNHNS and CDR2 SASEGT. The CDR3 DNA is TGTGCCAGCGACTCCAGGACTAGCGGGAGGAGTGAGCAGTACTTC. Its translation: CASDSRTSGRSEQYF.

In the case of this clone: Its ends do not fully match the called genes, so a read error is possible. The J gene is TRBJ2-1, the V gene TRBV7-9; TRBD2 aligns across 8 bases. CDR3 length: 15 residues. Germline CDR1 and CDR2: SEHNR and FQNEAQ (reference sequence). CDR3 coding DNA: TGTTCCAGCAGCTCCGGGACTAGTCTCTACAATGAGCAGTTCTTC. This encodes CSSSSGTSLYNEQFF.

The V and J genes are TRBV4-3 and TRBJ1-3, with TRBD1 matching 9 bases. In germline, CDR1 is LGHNA, CDR2 YSLEER. Trimming at V came to 4 bases and at J to 7 bases, leaving 8 bases not matched to a gene. This CDR3 contains 15 residues. The CDR3 DNA is TGCGCCAGCAGCCTTGCCGGGACAGGGCAGAACACCATATATTTT. Amino acid sequence: CASSLAGTGQNTIYF.

The chain employs TRBV7-3 and TRBJ2-1; possibly TRBD2 for D (5 bases). CDR3 length equals 14 residues. Trimming removed 1 base from V and 5 bases from J, with 9 bases in between. Germline assignment: CDR1 SGHTA and CDR2 FQGTGA. CDR3 DNA: TGTGCCAGCAGCTTAAGCGGGCCAAACAATGAGCAGTTCTTC. This gives the protein CASSLSGPNNEQFF.

This clone has just a few counts. V and J are TRBV5-6 and TRBJ1-3; D remains ambiguous. There are 13 residues in the CDR3. Trimming took 0 bases from V and 4 from J, leaving 5 bases between them. Germline V lookup: CDR1 SGHDT, CDR2 YYEEEE. CDR3 residues: CASSLVAGNTIYF. For the CDR3, the DNA is TGTGCCAGCAGCTTGGTTGCGGGAAACACCATATATTTT. The full variable domain, rest sourced from reference TRBV5-6 and TRBJ1-3, is DAGVTQSPTHLIKTRGQQVTLRCSPKSGHDTVSWYQQALGQGPQFIFQYYEEEERQRGNFPDRFSGHQFPNYSSELNVNALLLGDSALYLCASSLVAGNTIYFGEGSWLTVV.

The chain joins TRBV5-4 to TRBJ2-2, with 7 bases identical to TRBD1. The CDR3 extends over 14 amino acids. Germline V CDR1 and CDR2: SGHNT, YYREEE (reference sequence). J gave up 4 bases and V 7 bases, and 7 bases lay outside the gene matches. The CDR3 DNA is TGTGCCAGCCGACAGGGACGGGGCACCGGGGAGCTGTTTTTT. It is translated as CASRQGRGTGELFF.

The gene calls are TRBV7-9 and TRBJ2-3; 14 bases fit TRBD2. Looked up from germline, CDR1 is SEHNR and CDR2 is FQNEAQ (reference sequence). V shed 5 bases and J 7 bases; nucleotides not matched to a gene: 5. This CDR3 region has 15 residues. The DNA for the CDR3 is TGTGCCAGCAGCCCGACTAGCGGGAGGGGGCATACGCAGTATTTT. Its protein is CASSPTSGRGHTQYF.

The chain links TRBV19 to TRBJ2-5, with D possibly matching TRBD1 (6 bases). Judging by the DNA end, TRBJ2-7 fits better; the J call may be wrong. CDR3 length equals 11 residues. Germline values: CDR1 LNHDA, CDR2 SQIVND (reference sequence). CDR3 DNA sequence: TGTGCCAGTGCACAGGGATACGAGCAGTACTTC. Its protein is CASAQGYEQYF.

This clone was seen a few times. The chain employs TRBV5-4 and TRBJ1-1, with a weak D call TRBD1 (6 bases). Trimming took 7 bases from V and 1 from J, leaving 8 bases between them. The CDR3 consists of 12 residues. CDR1 is SGHNT, CDR2 YYREEE, per germline (reference sequence). The CDR3 coding sequence is TGTGCCAGCTGGGGACAGAACACTGAAGCTTTCTTT. It translates to CASWGQNTEAFF.

The J gene is TRBJ1-5, the V gene TRBV7-2; TRBD1 might be the D (6 bases). CDR3 length equals 14 residues. From germline, CDR1 is SGHTA and CDR2 FQGNSA. The V end was cut by 1 base, the J end by 6 bases, with 10 bases between. CDR3 protein: CASSLGGGGQPQHF. Written as DNA, the CDR3 is TGTGCCAGCAGCTTAGGGGGGGGCGGTCAGCCCCAGCATTTT.

The rearrangement uses TRBV2 and TRBJ1-5; 7 bases fit TRBD1. This CDR3 has 14 amino acids. Germline lookup yields CDR1 SNHLY and CDR2 FYNNEI. V shed 5 bases and J 7 bases; nucleotides not matched to a gene: 8. The CDR3 loop is CASSLGTVRQPQHF. The CDR3 nucleotides are TGTGCCAGCAGTCTAGGGACAGTACGGCAGCCCCAGCATTTT.